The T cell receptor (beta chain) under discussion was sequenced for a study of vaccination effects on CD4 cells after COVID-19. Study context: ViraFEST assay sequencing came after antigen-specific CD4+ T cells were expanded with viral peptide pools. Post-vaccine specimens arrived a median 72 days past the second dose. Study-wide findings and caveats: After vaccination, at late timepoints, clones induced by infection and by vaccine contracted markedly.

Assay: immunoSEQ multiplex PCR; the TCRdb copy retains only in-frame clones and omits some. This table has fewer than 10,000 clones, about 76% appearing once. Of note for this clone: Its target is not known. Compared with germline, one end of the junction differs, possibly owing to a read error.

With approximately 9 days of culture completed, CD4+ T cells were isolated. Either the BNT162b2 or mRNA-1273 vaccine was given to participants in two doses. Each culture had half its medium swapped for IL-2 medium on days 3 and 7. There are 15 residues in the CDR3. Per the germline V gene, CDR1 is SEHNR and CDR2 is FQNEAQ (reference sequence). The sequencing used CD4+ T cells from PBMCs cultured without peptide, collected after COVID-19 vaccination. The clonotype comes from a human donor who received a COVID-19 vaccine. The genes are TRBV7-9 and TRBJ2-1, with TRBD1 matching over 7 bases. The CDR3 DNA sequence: TGTGCCAGCAGCTTAGCGGGACAGCTCTACCATGAGCAGTTCTTC. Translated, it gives CASSLAGQLYHEQFF.